The next 21 T cell receptor beta chains were all read from a single sample in a study of PD-L1 blockade in urothelial cancer. Time point in this sample: peripheral blood 6 weeks after treatment start. Using immunoSEQ multiplex PCR, the repertoire was profiled, and TCRdb retains in-frame clones only, with some absent. This sample has under 85,000 clones, with more than 85% found just once. Sequencing was performed on PBMCs, taken around atezolizumab (anti-PD-L1) treatment. These TCRs come from a woman aged 80 or over with urothelial cancer.

The chain is built from TRBV28 and TRBJ1-2; no reliable D call. V lost 3 bases and J 4 bases, leaving 6 bases between the germline ends. This CDR3 has 12 residues. Germline CDR1 is MDHEN and CDR2 is SYDVKM. The CDR3 here is CASSLRSYGYTF. As DNA, the CDR3 is TGTGCCAGCAGTTTGCGCTCCTATGGCTACACCTTC.

V usage is TRBV28 and J usage is TRBJ1-1; D unclear. Between the trimmed V and J ends, which lost 2 bases and 6 bases, there was a span of 10 bases. Germline assignment: CDR1 MDHEN and CDR2 SYDVKM. The length of the CDR3 is 13 residues. The CDR3 region has the DNA TGTGCCAGCAGTTTAGTTTGGGAGTCTGAAGCTTTCTTT. Amino acid sequence: CASSLVWESEAFF.

V usage is TRBV7-9 and J usage is TRBJ2-6; D not resolved. Deletions cut 1 base from V and 0 bases from J, with 7 bases between. Germline assignment: CDR1 SEHNR and CDR2 FQNEAQ (reference sequence). CDR3 length: 16 amino acids. The CDR3, as DNA: TGTGCCAGCAGCTTAGGCGAAACCTCTGGGGCCAACGTCCTGACTTTC. Its translation is CASSLGETSGANVLTF.

This chain uses TRBV5-4 with TRBJ2-1; 8 nucleotides match TRBD2. CDR3 length equals 15 residues. After removal of 1 base from V and 6 bases from J, the junction contained 6 bases not matched to a gene. The germline gives CDR1 SGHNT, CDR2 YYREEE (reference sequence). The CDR3 DNA sequence: TGTGCCAGCAGCTTGTTCGCCCTAGCGGGCAATGAGCAGTTCTTC. Amino acids: CASSLFALAGNEQFF.

The rearrangement uses TRBV6-1 and TRBJ2-4; 7 positions match TRBD1. V shed 3 bases and J 4 bases; nucleotides not matched to a gene: 12. The germline V gene has CDR1 MNHNS and CDR2 SASEGT. The CDR3 extends over 17 amino acids. DNA for the CDR3: TGTGCCAGCAGTGATAAGAGCCAGGGGGAAAGTAAAAACATTCAGTACTTC. Encoded protein: CASSDKSQGESKNIQYF.

Notes on this clone: This same CDR3 is encoded by further DNA sequences in the sample. This sequence joins TRBV18 and TRBJ1-5, with a possible D match to TRBD1 (6 bases). V was clipped by 1 base and J by 7 bases, with 8 bases between them. This CDR3 is 13 amino acids long. Germline CDR1 reads KGHSH; CDR2 reads LQKENI. CDR3 DNA: TGTGCCAGCTCACCACAGGGGGAACAGCCCCAGCATTTT. Protein sequence: CASSPQGEQPQHF.

This clone was seen only once. V gene TRBV6-6 combines with J gene TRBJ2-3; no clear D gene. CDR1 MNHNY and CDR2 SVGAGI come from the germline V gene (reference sequence). The CDR3 is 12 residues long. The V and J ends lost 2 bases and 6 bases respectively, with 6 bases between them. The CDR3 DNA reads as TGTGCCAGCAGTTACGTAGCCGATACGCAGTATTTT. Translated: CASSYVADTQYF.

The rearrangement uses TRBV5-1 and TRBJ2-3; perhaps TRBD1 as D (5 bases). This CDR3 spans 13 amino acids. The ends were cut back, 2 bases at V and 3 bases at J, with 7 bases in the middle. Germline CDR1 reads SGHRS; CDR2 reads YFSETQ. The CDR3 nucleotides read TGCGCCAGCAGCTTAAGGGGTACAGATACGCAGTATTTT. As protein: CASSLRGTDTQYF.

V gene TRBV10-3 combines with J gene TRBJ1-2; 10 bases agree with TRBD1. The CDR3 has 14 residues. V gave up 4 bases and J gave up 5 bases; unmatched junction bases: 4. The germline V gene has CDR1 ENHRY and CDR2 SYGVKD. In nucleotides, the CDR3 is TGTGCCATCAGTGCGGACAGGGGGGGATATGGCTACACCTTC. Amino acids: CAISADRGGYGYTF.

This chain joins TRBV2 and TRBJ2-2; D might be TRBD2 (5 bases). This CDR3 spans 14 amino acids. The V gene lost 1 base and the J gene lost 5 bases, with 8 bases spanning the gap. Germline V gene lookup returns CDR1 SNHLY and CDR2 FYNNEI. CDR3 sequence: CASSEGRGTGELFF. The CDR3, as DNA: TGTGCCAGCAGTGAAGGCCGGGGAACCGGGGAGCTGTTTTTT.

The genes are TRBV11-1 and TRBJ2-5; 7 nucleotides agree with TRBD1. J gave up 2 bases and V 0 bases, and 3 bases lay outside the gene matches. Per germline, CDR1 SGHAT and CDR2 FQDESV (reference sequence). This CDR3 contains 15 residues. In DNA, the CDR3 is TGTGCCAGCAGCTTAGCTTCCAGGGGGCAAGAGACCCAGTACTTC. Translating it yields CASSLASRGQETQYF.

In DNA form, the CDR3 reads TGTGCCAGCTCACCAGGCACAGGTTGGGACAATGAGCAGTTCTTC. Translating gives CASSPGTGWDNEQFF. The V gene is TRBV18, the J gene TRBJ2-1, with D perhaps matching TRBD1 (5 bases). V was clipped by 2 bases and J by 5 bases, with 13 bases between them. Per the germline V gene, CDR1 is KGHSH and CDR2 is LQKENI. CDR3 length equals 15 residues. The full variable domain, in which reference TRBV18 and TRBJ2-1 provide the parts outside the CDR3, is NAGVMQNPRHLVRRRGQEARLRCSPMKGHSHVYWYRQLPEEGLKFMVYLQKENIIDESGMPKERFSAEFPKEGPSILRIQQVVRGDSAAYFCASSPGTGWDNEQFFGPGTRLTVL.

CDR3 residues: CASSGGQGAGWANVLTF. In DNA form, the CDR3 reads TGTGCCAGCAGTGGAGGACAGGGGGCTGGTTGGGCCAACGTCCTGACTTTC. The rearrangement links TRBV2 to TRBJ2-6, with 11 positions matching TRBD1. This CDR3 spans 17 amino acids. The V gene's germline CDR1 is SNHLY and CDR2 FYNNEI. V lost 4 bases and J lost 5; bases outside the gene matches: 7.

The CDR3 nucleotides are TGTGCCAGCAGGGGATTAACCACCCGGGGTGAAAAACTGTTTTTT. Its translation is CASRGLTTRGEKLFF. The chain has TRBV27 and TRBJ1-4; D is undetermined. The CDR3 length is 15 residues. Trimming took 6 bases from V and 7 from J, leaving 18 bases between them. The germline gives CDR1 MNHEY, CDR2 SMNVEV (reference sequence).

The chain is built from TRBV9 and TRBJ2-7; the match to TRBD1 covers 7 bases. The CDR3 runs to 15 residues. Germline CDR1 reads SGDLS; CDR2 reads YYNGEE. V gave up 0 bases and J gave up 6 bases; unmatched junction bases: 9. As DNA, the CDR3 is TGTGCCAGCAGCGTAGTTTCAGGGGGAATAAGCGAGCAGTACTTC. It translates to CASSVVSGGISEQYF.

The chain employs TRBV14 and TRBJ2-4; D not certain. Trimming cost V 0 bases and J 3 bases, with 15 bases left between them. Germline CDR1 reads SGHDN; CDR2 reads FVKESK. The CDR3 sequence is 17 residues long. This CDR3 is CASSQDHFSKDKNIQYF. CDR3 DNA: TGTGCCAGCAGCCAAGATCACTTTTCTAAAGACAAAAACATTCAGTACTTC.

J is TRBJ2-5 and V is TRBV5-6; 8 nucleotides line up with TRBD1. The germline gives CDR1 SGHDT, CDR2 YYEEEE. Losses at the gene ends were 1 base for V and 2 bases for J; bases not matched to a gene: 4. The CDR3 runs to 15 residues. The CDR3 region has the DNA TGTGCCAGCAGCTTGAGACAGGGGTGGCAAGAGACCCAGTACTTC. Its protein is CASSLRQGWQETQYF.

The chain links TRBV2 to TRBJ2-7; possible D gene TRBD2, 6 bases. V shed 6 bases and J shed 2 bases, with 20 bases lying between them. The V gene's germline CDR1 is SNHLY and CDR2 FYNNEI. CDR3 length: 16 amino acids. CDR3 nucleotides: TGTGCCAGCAGCTCGGGACGGGGGAGAGGGGCCTACGAGCAGTACTTC. Protein product: CASSSGRGRGAYEQYF.

The chain joins TRBV5-6 to TRBJ2-5, with 7 bases matching TRBD2. This CDR3 region has 14 residues. J was trimmed by 5 bases and V by 0 bases; bases with no gene match: 4. The germline gives CDR1 SGHDT, CDR2 YYEEEE. The CDR3 sequence is CASSLAAGVETQYF. The CDR3, as DNA: TGTGCCAGCAGCTTGGCGGCGGGGGTTGAGACCCAGTACTTC.

This chain uses TRBV10-3 with TRBJ2-3; D remains ambiguous. V lost 2 bases, J lost 5 bases, and 5 bases lay in between. From germline, CDR1 is ENHRY and CDR2 SYGVKD. The CDR3 sequence is 12 residues long. The CDR3 region is CAISEEKDTQYF. In DNA form, the CDR3 reads TGTGCCATCAGTGAGGAGAAAGATACGCAGTATTTT.

V and J are TRBV9 and TRBJ1-2; D unclear. The ends were cut back, 0 bases at V and 7 bases at J, with 16 bases in the middle. Germline V gives CDR1 SGDLS, CDR2 YYNGEE. The CDR3 runs 15 residues. CDR3 nucleotide sequence: TGTGCCAGCAGCGTAGAGGCAGGATTGATGGGTGGCTACACCTTC. It is translated as CASSVEAGLMGGYTF.